The TCR beta chain described here comes from a study of identical twins. There were only healthy Caucasians among the donors. Study results and caveats: Cord blood's abundant beta clonotypes had fewer insertions, unlike memory repertoires.

The CDR3 has 17 amino acids. CDR1 is SEHNR and CDR2 is FQNEAQ in the germline V gene (reference sequence). J lost 3 bases, V lost 5 bases, and 13 bases had no gene match. This clonotype was observed once. Its antigen is as yet unknown. The authors used template switching to add a universal primer site and gave cDNA unique molecular identifiers. From the 5' RACE reads, TCRdb called clonotypes with MiXCR, one entry per CDR3 protein. There are around 450,000 distinct CDR3 sequences in the sample; approximately 15% occur only once, and 0.5% to 0.65% lies in the top ten. The same sample was also studied in work on yellow fever vaccine responses in identical twins.

The receptor was isolated from a woman younger than 35 in good health. Input material: CD4+ T cells sorted from blood. The chain has TRBV7-9 and TRBJ2-5, with 9 bases identical to TRBD1. The DNA of the CDR3 is TGTGCCAGCAGCCCGTACCCGAGACAGGGGGGAGAAGAGACCCAGTACTTC. Translating it yields CASSPYPRQGGEETQYF.